A selection of T cell receptor beta chains follows, all from one sample in a study of identical twins. TCRdb passed the 5' RACE reads through MiXCR, listing each CDR3 protein once. The sample has approximately 600,000 distinct CDR3 sequences; about 7.1% are singletons. In addition, the sample was reused for a study of yellow fever vaccine responses in identical twins.

Sequencing was performed on PBMCs. The receptors were sampled from a woman in her late teens or twenties in good health. Both conserved end residues are part of each CDR3. D genes are given only for firm matches. Where a row states a size, it is once, few, many or the class of an expanded clone; other rows omit it.

size	V	J	D	CDR3	DNA
few	TRBV5-4	TRBJ2-6	-	CASSLGVNSGANVLTF	TGTGCCAGCAGCTTGGGAGTAAACTCTGGGGCCAACGTCCTGACTTTC
many	TRBV12-3/TRBV12-4	TRBJ1-1	-	CASSYRVTEAFF	TGTGCCAGCAGTTACAGGGTCACTGAAGCTTTCTTT
-	TRBV20-1	TRBJ2-1	TRBD2	CSAPRTSGMSPEQFF	TGCAGTGCTCCCAGGACTAGCGGGATGTCACCTGAGCAGTTCTTC
many	TRBV3-1	TRBJ1-2	-	CASSKDTYGYTF	TGTGCCAGCAGTAAAGACACCTATGGCTACACCTTC
-	TRBV15	TRBJ1-2	TRBD1	CATSSGTVNYGYTF	TGTGCCACCAGCAGCGGGACAGTGAACTATGGCTACACCTTC
once	TRBV28	TRBJ2-5	TRBD1	CASRAMTGAVETQYF	TGTGCCAGCAGGGCCATGACAGGGGCTGTAGAGACCCAGTACTTC
-	TRBV6-5	TRBJ2-1	TRBD1	CASSYSRDRGYNEQFF	TGTGCCAGCAGTTACTCTCGGGACAGGGGTTACAATGAGCAGTTCTTC
many	TRBV5-1	TRBJ1-4	-	CASSLAASATNEKLFF	TGCGCCAGCAGCTTGGCAGCGAGTGCAACTAATGAAAAACTGTTTTTT
few	TRBV20-1	TRBJ2-1	TRBD2	CSARASVAGGGEQFF	TGCAGTGCTAGAGCCTCCGTAGCGGGAGGCGGTGAGCAGTTCTTC
-	TRBV2	TRBJ2-5	TRBD2	CASSWTSGSKETQYF	TGTGCCAGCAGTTGGACTAGCGGGAGTAAAGAGACCCAGTACTTC
few	TRBV9	TRBJ2-4	-	CASSVGSPKENIQYF	TGTGCCAGCAGCGTAGGTTCCCCCAAAGAAAACATTCAGTACTTC